This TCR beta chain was sequenced for a study of human T cells and chemical hapten exposure. The time point: pre-sensitization, week 0. Treatment here: therapeutic diphenylcyclopropenone sensitization with weekly scalp DPC. From the RACE reads, TCRdb called clonotypes with MiXCR, one entry per CDR3 protein. The repertoire holds 380,000 or so distinct CDR3 sequences, with about 5% as singletons. The germline CDR1 and CDR2 sequences are DFQATT and SNEGSKA (reference sequence). The V end was cut by 1 base, the J end by 3 bases, with 14 bases between. This CDR3 is 15 amino acids long. The table lists this clonotype with many counts.

Here the sequenced sample was whole blood, taken in connection with sensitization to the hapten diphenylcyclopropenone (DPC). This receptor was taken from a woman aged 18-29 years with alopecia areata. Some clones in this sample may be carry-over from other donors' samples. V usage is TRBV20-1 and J usage is TRBJ2-3; no firm D call. Here the CDR3 DNA reads TGCAGTGCTAGAGTGGAGATGGGGTTGACAGATACGCAGTATTTT. Its protein product is CSARVEMGLTDTQYF.